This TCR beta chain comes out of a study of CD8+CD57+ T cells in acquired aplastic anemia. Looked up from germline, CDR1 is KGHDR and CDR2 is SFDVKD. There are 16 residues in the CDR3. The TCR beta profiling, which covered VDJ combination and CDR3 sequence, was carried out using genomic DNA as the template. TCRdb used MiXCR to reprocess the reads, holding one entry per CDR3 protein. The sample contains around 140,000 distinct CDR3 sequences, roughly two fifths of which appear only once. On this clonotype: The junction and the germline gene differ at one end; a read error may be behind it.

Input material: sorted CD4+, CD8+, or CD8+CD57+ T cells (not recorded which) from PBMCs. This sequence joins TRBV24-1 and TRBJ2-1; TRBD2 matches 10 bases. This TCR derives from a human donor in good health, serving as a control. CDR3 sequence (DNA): TGTCCCACCAGTGTAGGAATAGCGGGAGGTAACAATAAGCAGTTCTTC. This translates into CPTSVGIAGGNNKQFF.